These 24 T cell receptor beta chains were all obtained from the same sample, sequenced in a study of CXCR3-negative and CXCR3-positive naive CD8 T cells. Libraries were UMI-labeled 5' RACE TRB cDNA. From its re-call of the 5' RACE reads, TCRdb lists each CDR3 protein once, without DNA. This sample contains roughly 39,000 distinct CDR3 sequences. Material: memory CD8+ T cells from blood. Receptors originate from a human donor in good health. Some clones in this sample may be carry-over from other donors' samples.

The V gene is TRBV11-2, the J gene TRBJ2-1; the D call from TCRdb, TRBD2, cannot be confirmed without DNA. The CDR3 totals 18 residues. CDR1 is SGHAT, CDR2 FQNNGV, per germline. The CDR3 is CASSPPAIAGGHAFEQFF.

Its frequency marks this clonotype as large. The chain is built from TRBV7-2 and TRBJ2-2. The CDR3 contains 13 residues. Germline V gene sequence: CDR1 SGHTA, CDR2 FQGNSA. The CDR3 is CASSSPNTGELFF.

This clonotype counts as large by frequency. The V and J genes are TRBV29-1 and TRBJ2-2. The germline V gene encodes CDR1 SQVTM and CDR2 ANQGSEA. CDR3 length equals 15 residues. This CDR3 reads CSVESTDANTGELFF.

The V gene is TRBV4-1, the J gene TRBJ1-1; the TCRdb D gene call, TRBD1, has no DNA to confirm it. The V gene's germline CDR1 is MGHRA and CDR2 YSYEKL. The CDR3 runs 15 residues. The CDR3 protein is CASSQGPRVNTEAFF.

The V gene is TRBV5-1, the J gene TRBJ2-5; there is no DNA to check the TCRdb D call of TRBD1. Germline-derived CDR1 and CDR2 are SGHRS and YFSETQ. The CDR3 totals 15 residues. CDR3 in amino acids: CASSPGQGYRETQYF.

Its frequency marks this clonotype as medium-sized. This chain links TRBV20-1 with TRBJ2-5; TCRdb's D call, TRBD2, is unchecked because there is no DNA. The length of the CDR3 is 15 residues. Germline V gives CDR1 DFQATT, CDR2 SNEGSKA (reference sequence). CDR3 sequence: CSARKASGDQETQYF.

This clonotype registers medium-sized by frequency. The chain uses TRBV5-6 and TRBJ2-7. The CDR3 runs to 11 residues. Germline-derived CDR1 and CDR2 are SGHDT and YYEEEE. CDR3 in amino acids: CASSSMIEQYF.

V usage is TRBV20-1 and J usage is TRBJ2-1; absent DNA, TCRdb's TRBD2 call cannot be checked. CDR3 size: 15 residues. CDR1 is DFQATT, CDR2 SNEGSKA, per germline (reference sequence). The CDR3 loop is CSAREDSGGYNEQFF.

This rearrangement joins TRBV29-1 to TRBJ1-1. CDR1 SQVTM and CDR2 ANQGSEA come from the germline V gene. There are 12 residues in the CDR3. This CDR3 reads CSVVDENTEAFF.

The chain recombines TRBV14 with TRBJ2-2. From germline, CDR1 is SGHDN and CDR2 FVKESK. The CDR3 has 13 amino acids. The CDR3 region is CASSHQFTGELFF.

The V gene is TRBV7-2, the J gene TRBJ2-1; TCRdb returns TRBD2, unconfirmable since there is no DNA. The CDR3 length is 15 residues. CDR1 is SGHTA and CDR2 is FQGNSA in the germline V gene. The CDR3 sequence: CASSPTSGPYNEQSF.

The gene calls are TRBV5-5 and TRBJ2-7. The CDR3 extends over 15 amino acids. Germline loops: CDR1 SGHKS, CDR2 YYEKEE (reference sequence). The CDR3 is CASSLAAGNSYEQYF.

The CDR3 protein is CASSPYIGQATDTQYF. The chain is built from TRBV11-2 and TRBJ2-3; as DNA is missing, the TRBD1 call by TCRdb cannot be tested. CDR1 is SGHAT, CDR2 FQNNGV, per germline. CDR3 length: 16 amino acids.

The chain carries TRBV6-6 and TRBJ2-7. This CDR3 is built from 12 residues. Germline CDR1 is MNHNY and CDR2 is SVGAGI (reference sequence). CDR3 loop: CASSYVPYEQYF.

The V gene is TRBV2, the J gene TRBJ2-7. This CDR3 is built from 13 residues. In germline, CDR1 is SNHLY, CDR2 FYNNEI. Here the CDR3 reads CASRDINSYEQYF.

The genes are TRBV21-1 and TRBJ1-5. TRBV21-1 is assigned pseudogene status. This CDR3 spans 15 amino acids. CDR3 sequence reads: CASSKVGEGNQPQHF.

This chain uses TRBV10-3 with TRBJ1-2. Germline CDR1 and CDR2: ENHRY and SYGVKD. This CDR3 contains 14 residues. CDR3 loop: CAISESHQSGGYTF.

V usage is TRBV5-6 and J usage is TRBJ2-7; the D gene TCRdb calls, TRBD1, cannot be checked with no DNA. CDR3 length equals 14 residues. CDR1 is SGHDT and CDR2 is YYEEEE in the germline V gene. The CDR3 reads CASSPGTGYYEQYF.

The chain links TRBV4-2 to TRBJ1-5; TCRdb's D call, TRBD1, is unchecked because there is no DNA. The CDR3 has 15 amino acids. Germline CDR1 reads LGHNA; CDR2 reads YNFKEQ. This chain's CDR3 is CASSPSAGANQPQHF.

V is TRBV9 and J is TRBJ1-1; TCRdb's D call, TRBD1, is unchecked because there is no DNA. Germline V lookup: CDR1 SGDLS, CDR2 YYNGEE. CDR3 length: 15 residues. Here the CDR3 reads CASSASTGQGTEAFF.

This chain uses TRBV2 with TRBJ2-7; TCRdb proposes TRBD2, but this gene call is untestable without DNA. CDR3 length: 13 residues. Per the germline V gene, CDR1 is SNHLY and CDR2 is FYNNEI. CDR3 residues: CASIPPPAHEQYF.

This chain joins TRBV12-3 or TRBV12-4 and TRBJ1-6. The CDR3 has 15 amino acids. The CDR3 region is CASSLSLSADSPLHF.

The rearrangement uses TRBV6-6 and TRBJ2-6; TCRdb gives TRBD1 as the D gene, but with no DNA this cannot be confirmed. This CDR3 has 21 residues. CDR1 and CDR2 (germline): MNHNY, SVGAGI (reference sequence). CDR3 in amino acids: CASSLVGISGQGDSGANVLTF.

This chain connects TRBV7-6 to TRBJ2-1; lacking DNA, the TRBD2 call made by TCRdb goes unchecked. CDR3 length equals 14 residues. Per the germline V gene, CDR1 is SGHVS and CDR2 is FNYEAQ. CDR3: CASTIGGAYNEQFF. Drawing the rest from reference TRBV7-6 and TRBJ2-1, the complete variable domain is GAGVSQSPRYKVTKRGQDVALRCDPISGHVSLYWYRQALGQGPEFLTYFNYEAQQDKSGLPNDRFSAERPEGSISTLTIQRTEQRDSAMYRCASTIGGAYNEQFFGPGTRLTVL.